This passage covers 5 T cell receptor beta chains from one sample sequenced in a study of shared clonotypes between healthy human individuals. The naive CD8 subset, CD45RO-negative cells positively selected for CCR7, excluded terminally differentiated effector memory CD45RA+ cells. TCRdb keeps only in-frame clones here, not all; method: immunoSEQ multiplex PCR. Of about 2.2 million clones listed, 90% to 95% are singletons. What was sequenced was naive CD8+ T cells from PBMCs. The receptors originated from a man in his late teens or twenties in good health. Some clones in this sample may be carry-over from other donors' samples.

This sequence joins TRBV28 and TRBJ2-2; 8 bases fit TRBD2. The CDR3 is made up of 17 amino acids. The ends lost 5 bases at V and 5 bases at J; junction bases unmatched: 13. Germline V lookup: CDR1 MDHEN, CDR2 SYDVKM. CDR3 in DNA: TGTGCCAGCAGTGCCCCCGATGGGGCGGGAGGAACCGGGGAGCTGTTTTTT. Its translation is CASSAPDGAGGTGELFF. Combining the CDR3 with reference TRBV28 and TRBJ2-2 gives the whole variable domain DVKVTQSSRYLVKRTGEKVFLECVQDMDHENMFWYRQDPGLGLRLIYFSYDVKMKEKGDIPEGYSVSREKKERFSLILESASTNQTSMYLCASSAPDGAGGTGELFFGEGSRLTVL.

The rearrangement joins TRBV28 to TRBJ2-7; D ambiguous. Trimming took 6 bases from V and 0 from J, leaving 12 bases between them. CDR1 and CDR2 from the germline V gene are MDHEN and SYDVKM. This CDR3 contains 14 residues. CDR3 coding DNA: TGTGCCAGCAGACCGACCGGGCCCTCCTACGAGCAGTACTTC. This gives the protein CASRPTGPSYEQYF. Filled out from reference TRBV28 and TRBJ2-7, the complete variable domain reads DVKVTQSSRYLVKRTGEKVFLECVQDMDHENMFWYRQDPGLGLRLIYFSYDVKMKEKGDIPEGYSVSREKKERFSLILESASTNQTSMYLCASRPTGPSYEQYFGPGTRLTVT.

This clone was seen a few times. The chain uses TRBV7-9 and TRBJ2-5; D is unresolved. V was pared by 1 base and J by 5 bases, with 14 bases between. CDR3 size: 15 residues. Per the germline V gene, CDR1 is SEHNR and CDR2 is FQNEAQ (reference sequence). The CDR3 reads CASSLVAGVAETQYF. CDR3 DNA: TGTGCCAGCAGCTTAGTGGCTGGGGTTGCGGAGACCCAGTACTTC.

The V gene is TRBV7-8, the J gene TRBJ2-1; D not resolved. V was cut by 5 bases and J by 5 bases, with 4 bases left in between. The germline gives CDR1 SGHVS, CDR2 FQNEAQ. This CDR3 region has 11 residues. The CDR3 coding sequence is TGTGCCAGCAGCCCCCACAATGAGCAGTTCTTC. Its translation is CASSPHNEQFF.

V and J are TRBV29-1 and TRBJ2-7, with 7 bases fitting TRBD1. The CDR3 has 12 residues. Germline V gene sequence: CDR1 SQVTM, CDR2 ANQGSEA. The junction had 8 bases not matched to a gene; V was cut back by 7 bases and J by 5 bases. The CDR3 bases are TGCAGCGCGACCGGGACAGCTAACGAGCAGTACTTC. It yields the protein CSATGTANEQYF.